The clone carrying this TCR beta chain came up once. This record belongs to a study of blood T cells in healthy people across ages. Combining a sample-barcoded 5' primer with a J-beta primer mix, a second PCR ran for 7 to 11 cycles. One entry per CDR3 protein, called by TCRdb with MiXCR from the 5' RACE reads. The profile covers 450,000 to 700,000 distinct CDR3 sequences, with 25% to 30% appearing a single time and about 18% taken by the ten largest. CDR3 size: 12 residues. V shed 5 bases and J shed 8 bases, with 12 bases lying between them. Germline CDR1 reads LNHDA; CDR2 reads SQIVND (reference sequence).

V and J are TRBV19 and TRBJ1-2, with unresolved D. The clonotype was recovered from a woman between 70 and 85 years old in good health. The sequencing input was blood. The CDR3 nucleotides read TGTGCCAGTAGTTCCCGTTTCGGGGGCTACACCTTC. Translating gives CASSSRFGGYTF.